These T cell receptor beta chains were read from a single sample in a study of shared T cell receptors in the human thymus. Clones were sequenced by immunoSEQ multiplex PCR, and TCRdb holds only the in-frame ones, with some missing. The table lists some 640,000 clones, roughly 86% of them singletons. The same specimen was also included in a second study, on human thymus T cells.

Specimen: thymocytes. These receptors all stem from a boy under three years old with a congenital heart defect. Each CDR3 is given with its conserved first and last residue. Clone size, where shown, is once, few, many, or a class for clones that have expanded.

clone_size v_call cdr3_aa
. TRBV27 CASRLAGGNEQFF
. TRBV19 CASSTGIRGYTF
few TRBV16 CASSQSQGGDTQYF
. TRBV27 CASSCSGQGGDYEQYF
. TRBV9 CASSARVREGRADTQYF
. TRBV7-9 CASSLYTGETQYF
. TRBV2 CASISGGASYNEQFF
. TRBV28 CASSRPPGLNEKLFF
. TRBV5-5 CASSLWDSLVYEQYF
. TRBV28 CASSSHSDEQFF
. TRBV28 CASSLQAGWLTNEKLFF
. TRBV29-1 CSPWLAVRYNEQFF
. TRBV29-1 CSVHLGQGEKLFF
. TRBV27 CASSLRIWPASGTDTDTQYF
. TRBV4-3 CASSQGGREGKGAIGDTEAFF
. TRBV5-8 CASSGLVGAKYEQYF
few TRBV5-4 CASSPPGTSSYNEQFF
few TRBV11-2 CASSSKNRDTDNSPLHF
once TRBV19 CASSIRSGEETQYF
once TRBV19 CASSGDTNTEAFF
. TRBV2 CASQGGRSETQYF
. TRBV5-4 CASSPGSVSEAFF